The 21 T cell receptor beta chains below all came from one sample that was sequenced in a study of blood T cell repertoires in COVID-19 (TCRdb year 2020). Library preparation used the immunoSEQ multiplex PCR assay. The source is immuneACCESS, and TCRdb retained only in-frame sequences with V and J called. Part of the clones is not carried over; for the studies checked, unresolved V genes explain less than half of this, and the remainder is unexplained. Recorded for this sample are a few hundred thousand clones; roughly nine tenths of them occurred a single time. Over 2% of the sample is held by the ten biggest clonotypes. The sample taken for sequencing was peripheral blood. Source of these receptors: a woman in her fifties or sixties with acute or convalescent COVID-19.

The J gene is TRBJ2-7, the V gene TRBV12-3 or TRBV12-4, with D uncertain. V gave up 2 bases and J gave up 3 bases, with 8 bases separating them. The length of the CDR3 is 13 residues. The CDR3: CASSLMLSYEQYF. In nucleotides, the CDR3 is TGTGCCAGCAGTTTAATGCTAAGCTACGAGCAGTACTTC.

The rearrangement joins TRBV7-3 to TRBJ2-1; 9 positions match TRBD1. In germline, CDR1 is SGHTA, CDR2 FQGTGA. The CDR3 runs 15 residues. The trim removed 2 bases at V and 3 bases at J, leaving 2 bases unmatched. In DNA form, the CDR3 reads TGTGCCAGCAGCTTAGGACAGGGGAACTACAATGAGCAGTTCTTC. This encodes CASSLGQGNYNEQFF.

A single count supports this clone. The chain uses TRBV18 and TRBJ2-3; D is possibly TRBD2 (5 bases). Germline CDR1 and CDR2: KGHSH and LQKENI. CDR3 length equals 14 residues. Trimming left V 3 bases short and J 2 bases short, with 9 bases between. The CDR3: CASSPDLTTDTQYF. The CDR3 DNA reads as TGTGCCAGCTCACCGGACTTAACCACAGATACGCAGTATTTT.

This clone was recorded once. V usage is TRBV5-6 and J usage is TRBJ2-4; 10 bases align to TRBD1. Germline V gene data show CDR1 as SGHDT and CDR2 as YYEEEE. This CDR3 contains 14 residues. V trimming: 2 bases; J trimming: 7 bases; junction bases outside the gene matches: 3. The CDR3 DNA reads as TGTGCCAGCAGCTTAGGACAGGGGGGGAACATTCAGTACTTC. This translates into CASSLGQGGNIQYF.

CDR3 bases: TGTGCCTGGAGCCTCGGGGGGTTCAATCAGCCCCAGCATTTT. It codes for CAWSLGGFNQPQHF. The chain uses TRBV30 and TRBJ1-5; possibly TRBD1 for D (5 bases). The germline gives CDR1 GTSNPN, CDR2 SVGIG (reference sequence). This CDR3 region has 14 residues. V gave up 3 bases and J gave up 3 bases, with 12 bases separating them.

This rearrangement joins TRBV7-2 to TRBJ2-7, with 10 bases that match TRBD2. Per the germline V gene, CDR1 is SGHTA and CDR2 is FQGNSA. The CDR3 covers 16 residues. The trim removed 5 bases at V and 6 bases at J, leaving 13 bases unmatched. The CDR3 bases are TGTGCCAGCAGCCACCCACCGGGACTAGCGAGTATCGAGCAGTACTTC. Encoded protein: CASSHPPGLASIEQYF.

This clone appeared once. The gene calls are TRBV11-3 and TRBJ1-5; D uncertain. V shed 2 bases and J shed 4 bases, with 6 bases lying between them. This CDR3 region has 13 residues. The germline V gene encodes CDR1 SGHNT and CDR2 YENEEA. CDR3 DNA sequence: TGTGCCAGCAGCTTACAGGCTAATCAGCCCCAGCATTTT. Translation gives CASSLQANQPQHF.

The chain has TRBV19 and TRBJ2-4; D unresolved. The CDR3 extends over 18 amino acids. Trimming removed 5 bases at V and 0 bases at J, with 20 bases between. From germline, CDR1 is LNHDA and CDR2 SQIVND (reference sequence). CDR3 sequence (DNA): TGTGCCAGTAGTCGGAGAGACGCCGGAGAACTAGCCAAAAACATTCAGTACTTC. Translation: CASSRRDAGELAKNIQYF.

DNA of the CDR3: TGTGCCAGCAAGAAGAGGACAGGGGGCGCCGTCCTGACTTTC. As protein: CASKKRTGGAVLTF. The J gene is TRBJ2-6, the V gene TRBV6-5, with TRBD1 matching over 11 bases. Trimming at V came to 7 bases and at J to 12 bases, leaving 8 bases not matched to a gene. CDR1 MNHEY and CDR2 SVGAGI come from the germline V gene. The CDR3 has 14 residues.

The chain employs TRBV29-1 and TRBJ2-1; 7 bases agree with TRBD2. There are 14 residues in the CDR3. Per germline, CDR1 SQVTM and CDR2 ANQGSEA. The junction had 11 bases not matched to a gene; V was cut back by 4 bases and J by 8 bases. CDR3: CSVAPGTGGHEQFF. CDR3 in DNA: TGCAGCGTTGCCCCAGGAACGGGAGGACATGAGCAGTTCTTC.

The rearrangement links TRBV30 to TRBJ2-7, with D possibly being TRBD2 (5 bases). The V and J ends lost 2 bases and 1 base respectively, with 12 bases between them. The CDR3 contains 14 residues. From germline, CDR1 is GTSNPN and CDR2 SVGIG (reference sequence). CDR3 DNA: TGTGCCTGGAGTAAAGGACTGAAATCCTACGAGCAGTACTTC. Encoded protein: CAWSKGLKSYEQYF.

CDR3 amino acids: CASSQDRRSNQPQHF. The CDR3 region has the DNA TGTGCCAGCAGCCAAGACAGGAGGAGCAATCAGCCCCAGCATTTT. The chain joins TRBV7-2 to TRBJ1-5; a possible D gene is TRBD1 (6 bases). V lost 5 bases to trimming and J lost 1 base, with 12 bases between them. The CDR3 sequence is 15 residues long. Germline loops: CDR1 SGHTA, CDR2 FQGNSA.

This chain joins TRBV4-1 and TRBJ1-6; 8 bases are shared with TRBD1. Germline CDR1 MGHRA, CDR2 YSYEKL. This CDR3 region has 18 residues. Trimming took 0 bases from V and 13 from J; bases not matched to a gene: 17. DNA for the CDR3: TGCGCCAGCAGCCAAGATCCTCGAGGACAGGGTCCCTTCTTGCCCCTCCACTTT. As protein: CASSQDPRGQGPFLPLHF.

V and J are TRBV6-2 or TRBV6-3 and TRBJ2-5; TRBD2 agrees at 8 bases. Germline V CDR1 and CDR2: MNHEY, SVGEGT. The V gene end was trimmed by 6 bases and the J gene end by 4 bases; junction bases not matched to a gene: 10. This CDR3 spans 15 amino acids. The CDR3 here is CASSRAGDVVETQYF. The CDR3 DNA is TGTGCCAGCAGCCGAGCGGGAGACGTGGTAGAGACCCAGTACTTC.

V usage is TRBV4-1 and J usage is TRBJ1-6; D uncertain. The V gene lost 1 base and the J gene lost 11 bases, with 15 bases spanning the gap. CDR1 and CDR2 (germline): MGHRA, YSYEKL. The CDR3 has 15 amino acids. CDR3 amino acids: CASSQGGILLTPLHF. CDR3 coding DNA: TGCGCCAGCAGCCAAGGAGGCATCCTCTTGACACCCCTCCACTTT.

V is TRBV5-1 and J is TRBJ2-3, with D tentatively TRBD2 (5 bases). CDR1 and CDR2 (germline): SGHRS, YFSETQ. Trimming pared 5 bases from V and 2 bases from J, leaving 18 bases between. The CDR3 totals 16 residues. CDR3 bases: TGCGCCAGCAGTTCACCCCCCGGGGTCTTCACAGATACGCAGTATTTT. It is translated as CASSSPPGVFTDTQYF.

The rearrangement joins TRBV11-2 to TRBJ1-5, with D unresolved. The CDR3 loop spans 14 amino acids. Germline assignment: CDR1 SGHAT and CDR2 FQNNGV. The V end was cut by 3 bases, the J end by 3 bases, with 9 bases between. CDR3 nucleotide sequence: TGTGCCAGCAGCTTCTCAGGTACCAATCAGCCCCAGCATTTT. Translation: CASSFSGTNQPQHF.

The genes are TRBV7-9 and TRBJ2-7; D is undetermined. Trimming left V 3 bases short and J 6 bases short, with 6 bases between. The CDR3 is made up of 11 amino acids. The germline V gene encodes CDR1 SEHNR and CDR2 FQNEAQ (reference sequence). CDR3 DNA sequence: TGTGCCAGCAGCTTTCCGGGCGAGCAGTACTTC. This translates into CASSFPGEQYF.

V and J are TRBV2 and TRBJ2-4; TRBD2 might be the D (5 bases). Trimming pared 10 bases from V and 0 bases from J, leaving 13 bases between. Per the germline V gene, CDR1 is SNHLY and CDR2 is FYNNEI. The length of the CDR3 is 14 residues. CDR3 in amino acids: CATREGLAKNIQYF. CDR3 in DNA: TGTGCCACCCGAGAGGGCTTAGCCAAAAACATTCAGTACTTC.

The V gene is TRBV11-2, the J gene TRBJ2-5; 7 bases align to TRBD1. Per germline, CDR1 SGHAT and CDR2 FQNNGV. There are 15 residues in the CDR3. J gave up 4 bases and V 5 bases, and 10 bases lay outside the gene matches. The CDR3 DNA is TGTGCCAGCAGCCTATCCGGGACAGAGGGAGAGACCCAGTACTTC. Residues: CASSLSGTEGETQYF. The variable domain in full, with the rest retrieved from reference TRBV11-2 and TRBJ2-5, is EAGVAQSPRYKIIEKRQSVAFWCNPISGHATLYWYQQILGQGPKLLIQFQNNGVVDDSQLPKDRFSAERLKGVDSTLKIQPAKLEDSAVYLCASSLSGTEGETQYFGPGTRLLVL.

V gene TRBV7-2 combines with J gene TRBJ2-7; TRBD2 is a possible D gene (6 bases). The germline gives CDR1 SGHTA, CDR2 FQGNSA. Trimming took off 4 bases at V and 7 bases at J, with 11 bases between the two ends. The CDR3 runs 12 residues. As DNA, the CDR3 is TGTGCCAGCAGCTCCTCCCTAGCGGAGCAGTACTTC. Amino acids: CASSSSLAEQYF.